The text below deals with one T cell receptor (beta chain). Antigen unknown. The source of the sample is a study of CD8 T cells in ankylosing spondylitis. The study's findings and limits: Some of these motif variants have turned up before, in reports on reactive arthritis synovial fluid and blood. Ankylosing spondylitis blood appeared to be characterized by a TCR beta motif of about eight highly homologous variants. Disease-linked clones reportedly showed significant enrichment in matched ankylosing spondylitis synovial fluid.

For TCR beta, libraries came from quantitative 5'-RACE with molecular barcodes. One entry per CDR3 protein results from TCRdb running MiXCR on the 5' RACE reads. The sample has 800,000 to 900,000 distinct CDR3 sequences, 12% seen once. The sequenced sample consisted of blood, either unsorted or a sorted T cell fraction (not recorded which). This TCR was sampled from a male donor with ankylosing spondylitis.

The CDR3 nucleotides are TGTGCCACCGCGGGGGCGCCGGGCTCCTATAATTCACCCCTCCACTTT. It codes for CATAGAPGSYNSPLHF. This chain connects TRBV24-1 to TRBJ1-6; D possibly corresponds to TRBD1 (6 bases). The V gene's germline CDR1 is KGHDR and CDR2 SFDVKD. CDR3 length: 16 residues. Trimming took 9 bases from V and 0 from J, leaving 14 bases between them.